The present T cell receptor beta chain was sequenced within a study of T cell repertoires in cytomegalovirus infection. Via MiXCR, TCRdb re-called the reads, giving one row per CDR3 protein. Of around 770,000 distinct CDR3 sequences listed, about 29% are singletons. Deletions cut 5 bases from V and 6 bases from J, with 7 bases between. From germline, CDR1 is SEHNR and CDR2 FQNEAQ (reference sequence). CDR3 length: 12 amino acids. To note about this clonotype: What it binds is unknown.

The receptor comes from a human donor in good health (CMV status not recorded). Some clones in this sample may be carry-over from other donors' samples. J is TRBJ2-2 and V is TRBV7-9; D gene uncertain. Material: cultured CD8+ T cells from PBMCs, obtained from culture after CMV antigen stimulation. CDR3 in amino acids: CASSPWSGELFF. In nucleotides, the CDR3 is TGTGCCAGCAGCCCGTGGTCCGGGGAGCTGTTTTTT.